These 30 T cell receptor beta chains share one sample of origin, sequenced in a study of T cell responses to AZD1222 COVID-19 vaccine (dated by TCRdb to about 2021). The library came from the immunoSEQ multiplex PCR assay. TCRdb obtained this table from immuneACCESS and retained in-frame rearrangements with V and J assigned. These tables miss some clones; where compared with another copy, unresolved V genes account for less than half of the shortfall, and the remainder is unexplained. The sample records some 97,000 clones, around nine tenths of which are singletons. Jointly, the top ten make up about 3.5% of the sample. This specimen's time point label, interpreted: baseline before first vaccination. The sequencing used peripheral blood, collected on day 0 of AZD1222 vaccination. These TCRs come from an adult in good health.

This clone showed up just once. The chain links TRBV6-1 to TRBJ2-6; D is perhaps TRBD1 (5 bases). Germline V gene lookup returns CDR1 MNHNS and CDR2 SASEGT. The CDR3 totals 15 residues. Trimming removed 1 base at V and 1 base at J, with 5 bases between. CDR3 DNA: TGTGCCAGCAGTGAAGGACAGTCTGGGGCCAACGTCCTGACTTTC. Encoded protein: CASSEGQSGANVLTF.

This sequence joins TRBV28 and TRBJ1-5, with a weak D call TRBD1 (6 bases). CDR1 is MDHEN and CDR2 is SYDVKM in the germline V gene. The CDR3 contains 13 residues. Trimming stripped 5 bases from V and 9 bases from J, with 14 bases between. The CDR3 spells CASSTYRDRPQHF. CDR3 sequence (DNA): TGTGCCAGCAGTACCTACAGGGACCGGCCCCAGCATTTT.

This chain links TRBV7-2 with TRBJ1-1, with 10 bases aligning to TRBD1. The CDR3 length is 15 residues. The V gene end was trimmed by 3 bases and the J gene end by 4 bases; junction bases not matched to a gene: 5. The germline V gene has CDR1 SGHTA and CDR2 FQGNSA. The CDR3: CASSFTRQGATEAFF. As DNA, the CDR3 is TGTGCCAGCAGCTTTACCCGACAGGGGGCCACTGAAGCTTTCTTT.

CDR3 loop: CASSLSSSPGRPLHF. The CDR3 DNA reads as TGTGCCAGCAGTTTATCTTCCTCCCCGGGCCGGCCCCTCCACTTT. J is TRBJ1-6 and V is TRBV27; D is undetermined. CDR1 and CDR2 from the germline V gene are MNHEY and SMNVEV (reference sequence). Trimming left V 0 bases short and J 13 bases short, with 16 bases between. The CDR3 covers 15 residues.

The J gene is TRBJ1-4, the V gene TRBV29-1; 9 nucleotides match TRBD1. The CDR3 has 13 residues. Germline V gives CDR1 SQVTM, CDR2 ANQGSEA. After removal of 4 bases from V and 6 bases from J, the junction contained 3 bases not matched to a gene. The CDR3 loop reads CSVVWTGDEKLFF. The CDR3 DNA reads as TGCAGCGTTGTATGGACAGGGGATGAAAAACTGTTTTTT.

This clone was observed a handful of times. The chain joins TRBV14 to TRBJ1-6; perhaps TRBD1 as D (6 bases). The CDR3 totals 14 residues. Germline V gene sequence: CDR1 SGHDN, CDR2 FVKESK. V was trimmed by 2 bases and J by 7 bases, leaving 9 bases between them. The CDR3 spells CASSQYRDNSPLHF. The CDR3 coding sequence is TGTGCCAGCAGCCAATACAGGGACAATTCACCCCTCCACTTT. Looking up the rest from reference TRBV14 and TRBJ1-6 gives the full variable domain: EAGVTQFPSHSVIEKGQTVTLRCDPISGHDNLYWYRRVMGKEIKFLLHFVKESKQDESGMPNNRFLAERTGGTYSTLKVQPAELEDSGVYFCASSQYRDNSPLHFGNGTRLTVT.

The V gene is TRBV4-1, the J gene TRBJ2-7; 7 bases fit TRBD1. In germline, CDR1 is MGHRA, CDR2 YSYEKL. This CDR3 spans 14 amino acids. With 1 base clipped from V and 7 bases from J, the junction kept 7 bases outside the gene matches. This CDR3 reads CASSQGQGSGEQYF. In DNA, the CDR3 is TGCGCCAGCAGCCAAGGACAGGGTTCGGGGGAGCAGTACTTC.

The rearrangement uses TRBV7-2 and TRBJ2-2, with TRBD2 matching over 7 bases. The V and J ends lost 1 base and 7 bases, in that order; junction bases with no gene match: 6. This CDR3 is 15 amino acids long. Germline CDR1 is SGHTA and CDR2 is FQGNSA. As DNA, the CDR3 is TGTGCCAGCAGCTTAGTGGAGCGGGGTTTCGGGGAGCTGTTTTTT. Translated, it gives CASSLVERGFGELFF.

The V call is TRBV4-3, the J call TRBJ2-7, with D maybe TRBD2 (5 bases). This CDR3 region has 15 residues. CDR1 LGHNA and CDR2 YSLEER come from the germline V gene. The V and J ends lost 0 bases and 3 bases respectively, with 12 bases between them. CDR3 sequence (DNA): TGCGCCAGCAGCCAAGATGGAGCAGGACTCTACGAGCAGTACTTC. Its protein product is CASSQDGAGLYEQYF.

V is TRBV7-2 and J is TRBJ2-3, with 11 bases aligning to TRBD2. The V gene end was trimmed by 6 bases and the J gene end by 3 bases; junction bases not matched to a gene: 8. The CDR3 has 16 residues. Per germline, CDR1 SGHTA and CDR2 FQGNSA. CDR3 protein: CASRLTGTSGTDTQYF. The CDR3 DNA reads TGTGCCAGCAGGTTAACCGGGACTAGCGGAACAGATACGCAGTATTTT.

A single count supports this clone. The chain carries TRBV19 and TRBJ2-5; 7 bases are a match to TRBD2. Germline V lookup: CDR1 LNHDA, CDR2 SQIVND (reference sequence). V lost 9 bases and J lost 5; bases outside the gene matches: 12. The CDR3 spans 14 residues. Here the CDR3 DNA reads TGTGCCAGCAGGACTAGAAGCGACATGGAGACCCAGTACTTC. It specifies CASRTRSDMETQYF.

The chain uses TRBV30 and TRBJ1-1; D is undetermined. The CDR3 loop spans 15 amino acids. Trimming took off 0 bases at V and 0 bases at J, with 11 bases between the two ends. Germline V gives CDR1 GTSNPN, CDR2 SVGIG (reference sequence). CDR3 sequence: CAWSVLDRLNTEAFF. CDR3 sequence (DNA): TGTGCCTGGAGTGTACTTGACCGCCTGAACACTGAAGCTTTCTTT.

The chain recombines TRBV7-8 with TRBJ2-7; no clear D. The germline V gene has CDR1 SGHVS and CDR2 FQNEAQ. Trimming shortened V by 0 bases and J by 4 bases, and 10 bases separated the two germline ends. The CDR3 sequence is 14 residues long. The CDR3 sequence: CASSLAGRAYEQYF. The CDR3 region has the DNA TGTGCCAGCAGCTTAGCTGGTAGAGCGTACGAGCAGTACTTC.

The chain has TRBV6-5 and TRBJ2-1, with a tentative D call TRBD2 (6 bases). V was clipped by 2 bases and J by 1 base, with 9 bases between them. In germline, CDR1 is MNHEY, CDR2 SVGAGI. The CDR3 length is 15 residues. Here the CDR3 DNA reads TGTGCCAGCAGTTACCGACGGGAGTCCTACAATGAGCAGTTCTTC. Residues: CASSYRRESYNEQFF.

This sequence joins TRBV6-5 and TRBJ1-5; D unclear. Germline loops: CDR1 MNHEY, CDR2 SVGAGI. V was trimmed by 4 bases and J by 0 bases, leaving 7 bases between them. The CDR3 covers 14 residues. The CDR3 DNA is TGTGCCAGCAGTTTAGACAATAGCAATCAGCCCCAGCATTTT. As protein: CASSLDNSNQPQHF.

The gene calls are TRBV5-1 and TRBJ2-7; D is unresolved. The V gene lost 0 bases and the J gene lost 0 bases, with 7 bases spanning the gap. The CDR3 runs to 14 residues. Germline V gene sequence: CDR1 SGHRS, CDR2 YFSETQ. CDR3 sequence: CASSLGMDSYEQYF. The CDR3 nucleotides read TGCGCCAGCAGCTTGGGGATGGACTCCTACGAGCAGTACTTC. Drawing the rest from reference TRBV5-1 and TRBJ2-7, the complete variable domain is KAGVTQTPRYLIKTRGQQVTLSCSPISGHRSVSWYQQTPGQGLQFLFEYFSETQRNKGNFPGRFSGRQFSNSRSEMNVSTLELGDSALYLCASSLGMDSYEQYFGPGTRLTVT.

The chain combines TRBV14 with TRBJ1-2; 8 bases align to TRBD1. The junction had 10 bases not matched to a gene; V was cut back by 4 bases and J by 6 bases. CDR3 length: 15 amino acids. In germline, CDR1 is SGHDN, CDR2 FVKESK. CDR3 sequence (DNA): TGTGCCAGCAGCCTCCTGACAGGGGTTGTGGATGGCTACACCTTC. Translated, it gives CASSLLTGVVDGYTF.

The CDR3 DNA sequence: TGCGCCAGCAGCTTGAGACTAGCGGGAGGAACCGGGGAGCTGTTTTTT. Translation: CASSLRLAGGTGELFF. V usage is TRBV5-1 and J usage is TRBJ2-2; 13 bases are shared with TRBD2. Germline values: CDR1 SGHRS, CDR2 YFSETQ. This CDR3 comprises 16 residues. Trimming removed 1 base from V and 5 bases from J; junction bases left unmatched: 2.

The rearrangement links TRBV24-1 to TRBJ1-2, with 7 nucleotides matching TRBD1. This CDR3 is 17 amino acids long. V was pared by 3 bases and J by 8 bases, with 17 bases of the junction left unmatched. Germline V gene lookup returns CDR1 KGHDR and CDR2 SFDVKD. CDR3 residues: CATSDPIRQGTREGYTF. In nucleotides, the CDR3 is TGTGCCACCAGTGATCCTATTCGACAGGGAACAAGAGAGGGCTACACCTTC.

The V and J genes are TRBV30 and TRBJ2-3, with D perhaps TRBD2 (6 bases). V dropped 2 bases and J dropped 3 bases, with 12 bases sitting between them. The CDR3 sequence is 14 residues long. The germline gives CDR1 GTSNPN, CDR2 SVGIG (reference sequence). The CDR3 region is CAWSRASVTDTQYF. Written as DNA, the CDR3 is TGTGCCTGGAGTAGGGCTAGCGTAACAGATACGCAGTATTTT.

Only one count was recorded for this clone. The chain is built from TRBV19 and TRBJ1-5; D not certain. The length of the CDR3 is 14 residues. The ends were cut back, 3 bases at V and 5 bases at J, with 11 bases in the middle. The germline CDR1 and CDR2 sequences are LNHDA and SQIVND (reference sequence). The CDR3 DNA sequence: TGTGCCAGTAGTATGGAACGGAGTTATCAGCCCCAGCATTTT. Translation: CASSMERSYQPQHF.

This clone was seen a handful of times. The chain combines TRBV28 with TRBJ2-7; 7 nucleotides align to TRBD1. CDR1 and CDR2 (germline): MDHEN, SYDVKM. V gave up 4 bases and J gave up 2 bases; unmatched junction bases: 11. CDR3 length equals 16 residues. The CDR3 here is CASSSNRDSVTYEQYF. For the CDR3, the DNA is TGTGCCAGCAGTTCTAACCGGGACAGCGTTACCTACGAGCAGTACTTC.

The chain employs TRBV30 and TRBJ1-5; D not certain. V shed 0 bases and J shed 0 bases, with 6 bases lying between them. The germline V gene has CDR1 GTSNPN and CDR2 SVGIG (reference sequence). The CDR3 loop spans 14 amino acids. CDR3 protein: CAWSVVNSNQPQHF. As DNA, the CDR3 is TGTGCCTGGAGTGTAGTGAATAGCAATCAGCCCCAGCATTTT.

The chain joins TRBV6-6 to TRBJ1-4; perhaps TRBD1 as D (5 bases). The CDR3 spans 15 residues. Germline V gene data show CDR1 as MNHNY and CDR2 as SVGAGI (reference sequence). V gave up 6 bases and J gave up 3 bases, with 14 bases separating them. The CDR3 is CASRAQGTSNEKLFF. Written as DNA, the CDR3 is TGTGCCAGCAGGGCGCAGGGAACCTCTAATGAAAAACTGTTTTTT.

The rearrangement joins TRBV9 to TRBJ2-5; D gene unclear. The CDR3 is 14 amino acids. Trimming shortened V by 4 bases and J by 5 bases, and 15 bases separated the two germline ends. Germline loops: CDR1 SGDLS, CDR2 YYNGEE. The CDR3 DNA follows: TGTGCCAGCAGCCCAGGTGTAGATGGGGAGACCCAGTACTTC. This gives the protein CASSPGVDGETQYF.

This sequence joins TRBV5-1 and TRBJ2-7; D possibly corresponds to TRBD1 (5 bases). From germline, CDR1 is SGHRS and CDR2 YFSETQ. V lost 0 bases and J lost 0, with 10 bases in between. CDR3 length equals 15 residues. In nucleotides, the CDR3 is TGCGCCAGCAGCTTGGGACACAGGAGCTCCTACGAGCAGTACTTC. Its protein is CASSLGHRSSYEQYF. Filled out from reference TRBV5-1 and TRBJ2-7, the complete variable domain reads KAGVTQTPRYLIKTRGQQVTLSCSPISGHRSVSWYQQTPGQGLQFLFEYFSETQRNKGNFPGRFSGRQFSNSRSEMNVSTLELGDSALYLCASSLGHRSSYEQYFGPGTRLTVT.

V and J are TRBV5-1 and TRBJ2-3; TRBD1 is a possible D gene (6 bases). The germline gives CDR1 SGHRS, CDR2 YFSETQ. The CDR3 runs 14 residues. Trimming took off 4 bases at V and 2 bases at J, with 11 bases between the two ends. The chain's CDR3 is CASSRDTHTDTQYF. CDR3 coding DNA: TGCGCCAGCAGCCGGGACACCCACACAGATACGCAGTATTTT.

The rearrangement uses TRBV4-1 and TRBJ1-2; weak D call: TRBD1 (5 bases). The V and J ends lost 2 bases and 6 bases respectively, with 16 bases between them. The CDR3 runs 15 residues. The V gene's germline CDR1 is MGHRA and CDR2 YSYEKL. The CDR3 reads CASSQPLTVPNGYTF. As DNA, the CDR3 is TGCGCCAGCAGCCAACCTCTGACAGTACCTAATGGCTACACCTTC.

V usage is TRBV5-1 and J usage is TRBJ1-5; D might be TRBD1 (5 bases). The V end lost 4 bases, the J end lost 4 bases, and 15 bases lay between the germline ends. Germline V CDR1 and CDR2: SGHRS, YFSETQ. The length of the CDR3 is 15 residues. CDR3 bases: TGCGCCAGCAGCCCTGAGGGGACTCGTAATCAGCCCCAGCATTTT. Its protein product is CASSPEGTRNQPQHF.

As DNA, the CDR3 is TGTGCCAGTAGTATAGGCCTTCCTCAGCCCCAGCATTTT. Protein product: CASSIGLPQPQHF. This chain links TRBV19 with TRBJ1-5; D is unresolved. This CDR3 spans 13 amino acids. Germline V gives CDR1 LNHDA, CDR2 SQIVND (reference sequence). Trimming shortened V by 1 base and J by 6 bases, and 7 bases separated the two germline ends.